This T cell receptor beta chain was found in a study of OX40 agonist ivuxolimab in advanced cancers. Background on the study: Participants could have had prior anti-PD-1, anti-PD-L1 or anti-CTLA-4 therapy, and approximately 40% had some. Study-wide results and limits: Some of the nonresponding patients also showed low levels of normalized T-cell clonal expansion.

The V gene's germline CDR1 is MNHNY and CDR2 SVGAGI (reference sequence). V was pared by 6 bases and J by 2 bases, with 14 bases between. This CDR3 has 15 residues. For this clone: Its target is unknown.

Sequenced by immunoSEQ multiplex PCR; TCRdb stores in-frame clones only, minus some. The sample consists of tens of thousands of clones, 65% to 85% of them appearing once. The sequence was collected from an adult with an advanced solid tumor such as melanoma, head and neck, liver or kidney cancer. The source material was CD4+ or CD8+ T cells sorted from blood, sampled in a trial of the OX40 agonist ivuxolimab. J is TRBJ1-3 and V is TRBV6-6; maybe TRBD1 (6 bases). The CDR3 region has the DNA TGTGCCAGCAGCAGAACCTGGGACACTGGAAACACCATATATTTT. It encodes CASSRTWDTGNTIYF.